Listed below are T cell receptor beta chains from one sample, sequenced in a study of early T cells in non-severe SARS-CoV-2 infection. TCRdb fed the 5' RACE reads into MiXCR, producing one record per CDR3 protein. The sample records approximately 100,000 distinct CDR3 sequences, roughly 11% being singletons. Sequenced material: whole blood. The receptors derive from an adult who was a healthcare worker with PCR-confirmed SARS-CoV-2 infection or an uninfected control (not recorded which). Each CDR3 is given with its conserved first and last residue. The D gene is left open where the match is weak. Size values are once, few and many counts, or a class for expanded clones, and some rows have none.

NA,TRBV6-6,TRBJ1-1,many,12,TGTGCCAGCAGTCCCCCAGGGGCAGAAGCTTTCTTT,CASSPPGAEAFF
TRBD2,TRBV20-1,TRBJ2-1,NA,14,TGCAGTGCTGAGACCGGGACTAACTACAATGAGCAGTTCTTC,CSAETGTNYNEQFF
NA,TRBV7-3,TRBJ1-1,many,13,TGTGCCAGCAGCTTGACCCAGAACACTGAAGCTTTCTTT,CASSLTQNTEAFF
NA,TRBV28,TRBJ2-7,many,18,TGTGCCAGCGATTCCGTCCCCGGGGACACATTCCGGCCCCGCGAGCAGTACTTC,CASDSVPGDTFRPREQYF
NA,TRBV18,TRBJ1-1,few,13,TGTGCCAGCTCACCTAAAGGCGAAACTGAAGCTTTCTTT,CASSPKGETEAFF
TRBD2,TRBV11-2,TRBJ2-3,few,15,TGTGCCAGCAGCCCCCTCGGTAGCGGGGGGGATACGCAGTATTTT,CASSPLGSGGDTQYF
NA,TRBV18,TRBJ2-6,many,15,TGTGCCAGCTCTTTTGACAGCTCTGGGGCCAACGTCCTGACTTTC,CASSFDSSGANVLTF
TRBD1,TRBV12-3/TRBV12-4,TRBJ1-1,many,18,TGTGCCAGCAGTCCCCTCCGGGGGACAGGGATCGTGAACACTGAAGCTTTCTTT,CASSPLRGTGIVNTEAFF
TRBD1,TRBV15,TRBJ1-1,few,13,TGTGCCACCAGTGACCCAGGGGGCACTGAAGCTTTCTTT,CATSDPGGTEAFF
NA,TRBV20-1,TRBJ1-4,NA,13,TGCAGTGCTAAGGGTTGGGGTAATGAAAAACTGTTTTTT,CSAKGWGNEKLFF
NA,TRBV5-1,TRBJ2-6,NA,16,TGCGCCAGCAGCTTTGAAGCTGAGCCTGGGGCCAACGTCCTGACTTTC,CASSFEAEPGANVLTF
NA,TRBV11-2,TRBJ2-2,NA,11,TGTGCCAGCAGTCCCAACGGGGAGCTGTTTTTT,CASSPNGELFF
TRBD1,TRBV5-1,TRBJ1-4,NA,14,TGCGCCAGCAGCCCCGGGACAGATAATGAAAAACTGTTTTTT,CASSPGTDNEKLFF
TRBD1,TRBV4-1,TRBJ2-2,many,16,TGCGCCAGCAGCCAGCTTGGACAGGGGGGACCCGGGGAGCTGTTTTTT,CASSQLGQGGPGELFF
NA,TRBV6-4,TRBJ1-5,few,13,TGTGCCAGCAGCGTAGAAAGCAATCAGCCCCAGCATTTT,CASSVESNQPQHF
NA,TRBV7-9,TRBJ1-1,many,14,TGTGCCAGCAGCTTAGTCTCAGTGAACACTGAAGCTTTCTTT,CASSLVSVNTEAFF
TRBD2,TRBV6-6,TRBJ2-5,many,16,TGTGCCAGCAGTTCCCCTAGGTGGGGGGGCCAAGAGACCCAGTACTTC,CASSSPRWGGQETQYF
TRBD1,TRBV18,TRBJ1-2,few,16,TGTGCCAGCTCACCGCAGACAGGGGGTAGAGACTATGGCTACACCTTC,CASSPQTGGRDYGYTF
TRBD1,TRBV11-2,TRBJ1-6,few,14,TGTGCCAGCAGCCTGGACAGGGATAATTCACCCCTCCACTTT,CASSLDRDNSPLHF
NA,TRBV21-1,TRBJ2-3,many,16,TGTGCCAGCAACCGGGCTTCGTTCCTGAGCACAGATACGCAGTATTTT,CASNRASFLSTDTQYF
NA,TRBV7-6,TRBJ2-5,many,12,TGTGCCAGCAGCGGAAACGGGGAGACCCAGTACTTC,CASSGNGETQYF
NA,TRBV7-9,TRBJ1-5,many,15,TGTGCCAGCAGCTTAGGGCCCTATAGCAATCAGCCCCAGCATTTT,CASSLGPYSNQPQHF
NA,TRBV18,TRBJ2-1,few,15,TGTGCCAGCTCAGCATCGGCAGGGAGTTCCGGTGAGCAGTTCTTC,CASSASAGSSGEQFF
NA,TRBV28,TRBJ2-7,few,14,TGTGCCAGCGGGGGACTTAACCGTTTCGGCGAGCAGTACTTC,CASGGLNRFGEQYF
TRBD1,TRBV30,TRBJ1-6,few,13,TGTGCCTGTCCGTCAGGGGGTAATTCACCCCTCCACTTT,CACPSGGNSPLHF
NA,TRBV11-3,TRBJ1-1,NA,13,TGTGCCAGCAGCCCCAACCAGGGGACGGCAGCTTTCTTT,CASSPNQGTAAFF
TRBD1,TRBV4-1,TRBJ2-7,many,14,TGCGCCAGCAGCCCCTCGGACAGGGGGTACGAGCAGTACTTC,CASSPSDRGYEQYF
TRBD2,TRBV4-1,TRBJ2-5,NA,15,TGCGCCAGCAGCCAACCTAGCGGGGTTTTTGGGACCCAGTACTTC,CASSQPSGVFGTQYF
NA,TRBV6-5,TRBJ1-2,few,14,TGTGCCAGCCGATCGGTAGGGGTTGGCTATGGCTACACCTTC,CASRSVGVGYGYTF
NA,TRBV18,TRBJ2-7,many,12,TGTGCCAGCTCACCAGGGCGCTACGAGCAGTACTTC,CASSPGRYEQYF
NA,TRBV4-1,TRBJ2-7,NA,16,TGCGCCAGCAGCCAAGATCAGCGCTTGGGTCCCTACGAGCAGTACTTC,CASSQDQRLGPYEQYF